This TCR beta chain was retrieved from a study of blood T cell repertoires in COVID-19. Background on the study: Samples taken during acute and convalescent COVID-19 were collected in the United States, Italy and Spain. Sources were T cells, B-cell-depleted T cells, or PBMCs; the material itself was cDNA or gDNA.

Germline V gives CDR1 MNHEY, CDR2 SMNVEV (reference sequence). The CDR3 is 15 amino acids. The junction had 10 bases not matched to a gene; V was cut back by 5 bases and J by 8 bases. In the original workflow: Reference gene primer amplification in the assay estimated nucleated cell counts. TCRdb's table, derived via immunoSEQ multiplex PCR, lists solely in-frame clones and lacks some. From that table come the V and J calls and clone size; the DNA was used to work out D and trimming. Among 60,000 to 90,000 clones, 65% to 85% were seen once, and the ten largest hold 3% to 4%. This chain joins TRBV27 and TRBJ2-1; 9 bases map to TRBD1. Sequencing was performed on peripheral blood. The source is a man in his fifties or sixties with acute or convalescent COVID-19. CDR3: CASSNGGTGSDEQFF. The CDR3 DNA reads as TGTGCCAGCAGTAACGGGGGGACAGGGAGCGATGAGCAGTTCTTC.